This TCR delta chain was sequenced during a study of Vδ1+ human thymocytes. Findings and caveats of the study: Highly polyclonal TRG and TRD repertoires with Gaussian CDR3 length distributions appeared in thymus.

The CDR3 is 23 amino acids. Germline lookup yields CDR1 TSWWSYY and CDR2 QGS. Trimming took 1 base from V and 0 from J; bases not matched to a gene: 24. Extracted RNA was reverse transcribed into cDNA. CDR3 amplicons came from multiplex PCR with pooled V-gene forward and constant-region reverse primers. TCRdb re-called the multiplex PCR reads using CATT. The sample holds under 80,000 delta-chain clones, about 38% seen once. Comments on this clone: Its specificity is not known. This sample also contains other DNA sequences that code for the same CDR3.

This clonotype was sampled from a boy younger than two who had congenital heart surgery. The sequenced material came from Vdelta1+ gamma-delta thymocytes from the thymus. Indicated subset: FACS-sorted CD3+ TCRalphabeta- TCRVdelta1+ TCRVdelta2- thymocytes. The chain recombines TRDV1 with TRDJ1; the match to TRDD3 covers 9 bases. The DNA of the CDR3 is TGTGCTCTTGGGGAACGCTGGCCTTCCCGGGCCGGGGGATACACTCCGTACACCGATAAACTCATCTTT. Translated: CALGERWPSRAGGYTPYTDKLIF.